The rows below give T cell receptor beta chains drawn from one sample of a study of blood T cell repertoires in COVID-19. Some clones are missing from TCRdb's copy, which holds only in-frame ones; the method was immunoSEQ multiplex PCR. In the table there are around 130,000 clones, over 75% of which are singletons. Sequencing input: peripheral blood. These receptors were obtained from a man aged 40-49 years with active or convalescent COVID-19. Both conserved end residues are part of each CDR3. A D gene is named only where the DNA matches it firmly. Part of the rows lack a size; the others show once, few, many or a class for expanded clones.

CDR3: CASSPGDSSTNEKLFF; DNA: TGCGCCAGCAGCCCTGGGGACAGCTCAACTAATGAAAAACTGTTTTTT; size: once; V: TRBV5-1; J: TRBJ1-4; D: TRBD1; length: 16
CDR3: CASSTRDRGVSYGYTF; DNA: TGTGCCAGCAGCACCCGGGACAGGGGTGTTAGCTATGGCTACACCTTC; size: .; V: TRBV3-1/TRBV3-2; J: TRBJ1-2; D: TRBD1; length: 16
CDR3: CASSHQDSSTDTQYF; DNA: TGCGCCAGCAGCCACCAGGATTCTAGCACAGATACGCAGTATTTT; size: .; V: TRBV4-1; J: TRBJ2-3; D: .; length: 15
CDR3: CASSIVESNQPQHF; DNA: TGTGCCAGTAGTATAGTCGAGAGCAATCAGCCCCAGCATTTT; size: .; V: TRBV19; J: TRBJ1-5; D: .; length: 14
CDR3: CASSQGTAALNTEAFF; DNA: TGCGCCAGCAGCCAAGGGACAGCCGCGCTGAACACTGAAGCTTTCTTT; size: .; V: TRBV4-1; J: TRBJ1-1; D: .; length: 16
CDR3: CASSGVWRGSYEQYF; DNA: TGTGCCAGCAGCGGGGTTTGGAGGGGCTCCTACGAGCAGTACTTC; size: .; V: TRBV5-6; J: TRBJ2-7; D: .; length: 15
CDR3: CASRGSNQPQHF; DNA: TGTGCCAGCAGGGGCTCCAATCAGCCCCAGCATTTT; size: few; V: TRBV12-3/TRBV12-4; J: TRBJ1-5; D: .; length: 12
CDR3: CASSLSGGYAEKLFF; DNA: TGTGCCAGCAGCTTATCAGGGGGTTATGCTGAAAAACTGTTTTTT; size: .; V: TRBV5-5; J: TRBJ1-4; D: TRBD1; length: 15
CDR3: CASIPGETSEKLFF; DNA: TGTGCCAGCATACCAGGGGAAACAAGTGAAAAACTGTTTTTT; size: .; V: TRBV25-1; J: TRBJ1-4; D: .; length: 14
CDR3: CASSHQGSGNTIYF; DNA: TGTGCCAGTAGTCACCAGGGCTCTGGAAACACCATATATTTT; size: .; V: TRBV19; J: TRBJ1-3; D: .; length: 14
CDR3: CASTKGGLAGHYEQYF; DNA: TGTGCCAGCACCAAGGGGGGACTAGCGGGTCACTACGAGCAGTACTTC; size: .; V: TRBV5-4; J: TRBJ2-7; D: TRBD2; length: 16
CDR3: CASSGTGGGYGYTF; DNA: TGTGCCAGCAGCGGAACAGGGGGCGGATATGGCTACACCTTC; size: .; V: TRBV5-6; J: TRBJ1-2; D: TRBD1; length: 14
CDR3: CASTKLSTGANSPLHF; DNA: TGTGCCAGCACCAAATTGTCGACAGGGGCCAATTCACCCCTCCACTTT; size: .; V: TRBV7-9; J: TRBJ1-6; D: TRBD1; length: 16
CDR3: CASSRGDQPQHF; DNA: TGTGCCAGCAGTCGGGGGGACCAGCCCCAGCATTTT; size: few; V: TRBV6-5; J: TRBJ1-5; D: .; length: 12
CDR3: CASSLEVQGEAFF; DNA: TGTGCCAGCAGTTTAGAGGTACAGGGGGAAGCTTTCTTT; size: .; V: TRBV28; J: TRBJ1-1; D: TRBD1; length: 13
CDR3: CASSEGQTTYEQYF; DNA: TGTGCCAGCAGTGAAGGACAGACCACCTACGAGCAGTACTTC; size: once; V: TRBV2; J: TRBJ2-7; D: .; length: 14
CDR3: CASSEGQGALDTQYF; DNA: TGTGCCAGCAGTGAAGGACAGGGGGCTTTAGATACGCAGTATTTT; size: .; V: TRBV25-1; J: TRBJ2-3; D: TRBD1; length: 15
CDR3: CASNPTGRIGGQYF; DNA: TGTGCCAGCAATCCGACAGGGAGGATAGGGGGGCAGTACTTC; size: .; V: TRBV27; J: TRBJ2-7; D: .; length: 14
CDR3: CATSDTRSGGDTQYF; DNA: TGTGCCACCAGTGATACTCGATCGGGGGGAGATACGCAGTATTTT; size: .; V: TRBV24-1; J: TRBJ2-3; D: TRBD2; length: 15
CDR3: CAPRGGTSCGYTF; DNA: TGTGCCCCTAGGGGGGGGACCTCTTGTGGCTACACCTTC; size: .; V: TRBV19; J: TRBJ1-2; D: .; length: 13
CDR3: CASSGRRGQETQYF; DNA: TGTGCCAGCAGCGGACGTCGGGGGCAAGAGACCCAGTACTTC; size: once; V: TRBV11-2; J: TRBJ2-5; D: .; length: 14
CDR3: CASIPGQGTYEQYF; DNA: TGCGCCAGCATTCCGGGACAGGGGACTTACGAGCAGTACTTC; size: .; V: TRBV10-2; J: TRBJ2-7; D: TRBD1; length: 14
CDR3: CASSLETGSSEAFF; DNA: TGTGCCAGCAGCTTAGAGACAGGGAGTTCTGAAGCTTTCTTT; size: .; V: TRBV7-9; J: TRBJ1-1; D: TRBD1; length: 14
CDR3: CASSDTGGRHEQYF; DNA: TGTGCCAGCAGTGACACAGGGGGTAGGCACGAGCAGTACTTC; size: .; V: TRBV6-2/TRBV6-3; J: TRBJ2-7; D: TRBD1; length: 14
CDR3: CASSSGALETQYF; DNA: TGTGCCAGCAGCTCAGGGGCCTTGGAGACCCAGTACTTC; size: .; V: TRBV7-2; J: TRBJ2-5; D: .; length: 13
CDR3: CASSKTGGTDTQYF; DNA: TGCGCCAGCAGCAAAACAGGGGGCACAGATACGCAGTATTTT; size: .; V: TRBV5-1; J: TRBJ2-3; D: TRBD1; length: 14
CDR3: CASSPGVVLAGGTDTQYF; DNA: TGTGCCAGCAGTCCAGGGGTTGTCCTAGCGGGGGGCACAGATACGCAGTATTTT; size: once; V: TRBV27; J: TRBJ2-3; D: TRBD2; length: 18
CDR3: CASSLFEGWETQYF; DNA: TGTGCCAGCAGCTTGTTTGAGGGTTGGGAGACCCAGTACTTC; size: .; V: TRBV7-9; J: TRBJ2-5; D: .; length: 14
CDR3: CASLSPGKGVTSDGYTF; DNA: TGTGCCAGCCTAAGCCCTGGGAAGGGGGTCACTTCGGATGGCTACACCTTC; size: .; V: TRBV5-4; J: TRBJ1-2; D: .; length: 17
CDR3: CASSLLARGRTDTQYF; DNA: TGTGCCAGCAGCTTATTGGCGCGGGGGCGCACAGATACGCAGTATTTT; size: .; V: TRBV7-3; J: TRBJ2-3; D: .; length: 16
CDR3: CASSQDGTASTDTQYF; DNA: TGCGCCAGCAGCCAGGATGGGACAGCTAGCACAGATACGCAGTATTTT; size: few; V: TRBV4-3; J: TRBJ2-3; D: TRBD1; length: 16
CDR3: CSVEGGATEAFF; DNA: TGCAGCGTTGAGGGGGGAGCCACTGAAGCTTTCTTT; size: once; V: TRBV29-1; J: TRBJ1-1; D: .; length: 12
CDR3: CASSPTGDEQFF; DNA: TGTGCCAGCTCACCTACGGGGGATGAGCAGTTCTTC; size: .; V: TRBV18; J: TRBJ2-1; D: .; length: 12
CDR3: CASSQDGSGGSSYNEQFF; DNA: TGTGCCAGCAGCCAAGATGGTAGCGGGGGCAGCTCCTACAATGAGCAGTTCTTC; size: .; V: TRBV4-2; J: TRBJ2-1; D: TRBD2; length: 18
CDR3: CASSVGGAGDEQFF; DNA: TGTGCCAGCAGCGTAGGGGGCGCGGGGGATGAGCAGTTCTTC; size: .; V: TRBV9; J: TRBJ2-1; D: TRBD2; length: 14
CDR3: CASSIAGTSPSTDTQYF; DNA: TGCGCCAGCAGCATTGCCGGGACTAGCCCCAGCACAGATACGCAGTATTTT; size: once; V: TRBV5-1; J: TRBJ2-3; D: TRBD2; length: 17
CDR3: CASSATGTGGSTDTQYF; DNA: TGTGCCAGTAGCGCCACCGGGACAGGGGGAAGCACAGATACGCAGTATTTT; size: .; V: TRBV19; J: TRBJ2-3; D: TRBD1; length: 17
CDR3: CASSRQGGGTEAFF; DNA: TGCGCCAGCAGCCGTCAGGGGGGTGGCACTGAAGCTTTCTTT; size: .; V: TRBV5-1; J: TRBJ1-1; D: TRBD1; length: 14
CDR3: CASSRDRGNGELFF; DNA: TGTGCCAGCAGTCGCGACAGGGGAAACGGGGAGCTGTTTTTT; size: .; V: TRBV6-4; J: TRBJ2-2; D: TRBD1; length: 14
CDR3: CASSPSGREGSPLHF; DNA: TGTGCCAGCTCACCCTCCGGCAGGGAAGGGTCACCCCTCCACTTT; size: .; V: TRBV18; J: TRBJ1-6; D: .; length: 15
CDR3: CASSTSGGYEQFF; DNA: TGTGCCAGTAGTACTAGCGGGGGGTATGAGCAGTTCTTC; size: few; V: TRBV19; J: TRBJ2-1; D: TRBD2; length: 13
CDR3: CASTPQGVGSYNEQFF; DNA: TGTGCCAGTACCCCACAGGGGGTAGGGTCCTACAATGAGCAGTTCTTC; size: .; V: TRBV19; J: TRBJ2-1; D: TRBD1; length: 16
CDR3: CASSTGTGTSTNEKLFF; DNA: TGTGCCAGTAGCACCGGGACAGGGACGTCGACTAATGAAAAACTGTTTTTT; size: once; V: TRBV19; J: TRBJ1-4; D: TRBD1; length: 17
CDR3: CASSRESNNSPLHF; DNA: TGTGCCAGCAGCCGGGAGTCCAATAATTCACCCCTCCACTTT; size: .; V: TRBV6-5; J: TRBJ1-6; D: .; length: 14
CDR3: CASSLTGQGGHGYTF; DNA: TGTGCCAGCAGCCTCACAGGACAGGGGGGTCATGGCTACACCTTC; size: .; V: TRBV7-2; J: TRBJ1-2; D: TRBD1; length: 15
CDR3: CASSYQRGVTDTQYF; DNA: TGTGCCAGCAGTTACCAGCGGGGGGTCACAGATACGCAGTATTTT; size: .; V: TRBV6-5; J: TRBJ2-3; D: TRBD2; length: 15
CDR3: CATSDSRQIQETQYF; DNA: TGTGCCACCAGTGATTCCCGACAGATCCAAGAGACCCAGTACTTC; size: .; V: TRBV24-1; J: TRBJ2-5; D: .; length: 15
CDR3: CASSQDLVGSYEQYF; DNA: TGCGCCAGCAGCCAAGATTTGGTCGGCTCCTACGAGCAGTACTTC; size: .; V: TRBV4-1; J: TRBJ2-7; D: .; length: 15
CDR3: CASSPQRRVSNQPQHF; DNA: TGTGCCAGCTCACCACAGAGACGGGTTAGCAATCAGCCCCAGCATTTT; size: .; V: TRBV18; J: TRBJ1-5; D: .; length: 16
CDR3: CASKTGGDDIQYF; DNA: TGTGCCAGCAAAACAGGGGGCGACGACATTCAGTACTTC; size: .; V: TRBV25-1; J: TRBJ2-4; D: TRBD1; length: 13